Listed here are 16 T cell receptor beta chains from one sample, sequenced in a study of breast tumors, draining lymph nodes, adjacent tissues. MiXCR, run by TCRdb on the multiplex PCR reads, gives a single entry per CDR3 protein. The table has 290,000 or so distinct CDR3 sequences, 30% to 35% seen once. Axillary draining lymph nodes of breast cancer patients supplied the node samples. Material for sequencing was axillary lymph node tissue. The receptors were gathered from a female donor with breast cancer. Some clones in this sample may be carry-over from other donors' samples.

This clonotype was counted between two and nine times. The CDR3 is CASNHPGPGGYTF. The CDR3 DNA is TGTGCCAGCAACCACCCAGGGCCCGGGGGCTACACCTTC. The rearrangement joins TRBV6-2 or TRBV6-3 to TRBJ1-2; maybe TRBD1 (5 bases). V was cut by 7 bases and J by 8 bases, with 17 bases left in between. CDR3 length: 13 amino acids. Germline CDR1 reads MNHEY; CDR2 reads SVGEGT.

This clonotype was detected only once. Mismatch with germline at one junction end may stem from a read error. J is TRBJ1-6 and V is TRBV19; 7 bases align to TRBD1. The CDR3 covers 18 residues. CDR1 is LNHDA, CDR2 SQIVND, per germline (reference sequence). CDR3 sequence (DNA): TGTGCCAGTAGTTCGCTAGGACAGGCGACCTCCTATAATTCACCCCCCCACTTT. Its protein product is CASSSLGQATSYNSPPHF.

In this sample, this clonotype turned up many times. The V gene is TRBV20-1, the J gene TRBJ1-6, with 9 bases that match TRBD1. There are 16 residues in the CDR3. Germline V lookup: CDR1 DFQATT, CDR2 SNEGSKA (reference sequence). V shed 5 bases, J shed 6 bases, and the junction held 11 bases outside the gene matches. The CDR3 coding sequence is TGCAGTGCTCGTAAACAGGGGGCTTCGGGTAATTCACCCCTCCACTTT. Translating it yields CSARKQGASGNSPLHF.

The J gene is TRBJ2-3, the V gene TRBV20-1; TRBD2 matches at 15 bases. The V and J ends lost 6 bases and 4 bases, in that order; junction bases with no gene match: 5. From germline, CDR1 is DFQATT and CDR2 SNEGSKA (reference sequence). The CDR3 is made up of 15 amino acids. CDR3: CSATGTSGRSDTQYF. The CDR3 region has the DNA TGCAGTGCCACCGGGACTAGCGGGAGGTCAGATACGCAGTATTTT.

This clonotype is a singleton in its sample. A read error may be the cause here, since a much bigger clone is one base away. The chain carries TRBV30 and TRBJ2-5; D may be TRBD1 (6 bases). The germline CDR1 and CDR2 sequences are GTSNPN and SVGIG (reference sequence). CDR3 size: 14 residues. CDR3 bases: TGTGCCGCGGCTCACGGGACAAGGCAAGAGACCCGGTACTTC. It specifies CAAAHGTRQETRYF.

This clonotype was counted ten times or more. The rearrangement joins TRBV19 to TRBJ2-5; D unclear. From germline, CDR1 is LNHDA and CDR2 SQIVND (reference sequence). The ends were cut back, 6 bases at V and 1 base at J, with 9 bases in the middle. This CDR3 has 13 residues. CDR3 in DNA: TGTGCCAGTAGACCACAAGGCCAAGAGACCCAGTACTTC. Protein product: CASRPQGQETQYF.

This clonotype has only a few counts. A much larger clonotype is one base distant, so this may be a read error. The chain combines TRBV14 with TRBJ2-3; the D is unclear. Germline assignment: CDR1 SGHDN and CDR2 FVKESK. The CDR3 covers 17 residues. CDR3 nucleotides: TGTGCCGGCAGCAGCAGTTTCGTCGGCTCTTACACAGATACGCAGTATTTT. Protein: CAGSSSFVGSYTDTQYF.

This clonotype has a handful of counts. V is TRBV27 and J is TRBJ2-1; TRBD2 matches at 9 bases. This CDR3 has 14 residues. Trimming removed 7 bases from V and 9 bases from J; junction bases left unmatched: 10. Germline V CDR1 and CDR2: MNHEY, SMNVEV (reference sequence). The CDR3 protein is CASTTLAGVTEQFF. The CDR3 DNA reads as TGTGCCAGCACGACGTTAGCGGGAGTGACTGAGCAGTTCTTC.

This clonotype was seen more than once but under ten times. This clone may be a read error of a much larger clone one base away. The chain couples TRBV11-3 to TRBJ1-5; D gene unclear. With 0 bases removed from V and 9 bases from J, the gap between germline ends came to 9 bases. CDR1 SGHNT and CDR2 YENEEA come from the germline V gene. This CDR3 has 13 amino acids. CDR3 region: CASSLELGPPQHF. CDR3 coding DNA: TGTGCCAGCAGCTTAGAGTTAGGGCCGCCCCAGCATTTT.

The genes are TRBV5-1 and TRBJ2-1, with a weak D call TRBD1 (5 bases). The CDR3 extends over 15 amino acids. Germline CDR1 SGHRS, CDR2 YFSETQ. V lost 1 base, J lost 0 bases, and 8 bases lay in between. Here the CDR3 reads CASSLSQGSYNEQFF. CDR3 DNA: TGCGCCAGCAGCTTGAGTCAGGGCTCCTACAATGAGCAGTTCTTC. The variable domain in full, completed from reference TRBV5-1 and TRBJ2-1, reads KAGVTQTPRYLIKTRGQQVTLSCSPISGHRSVSWYQQTPGQGLQFLFEYFSETQRNKGNFPGRFSGRQFSNSRSEMNVSTLELGDSALYLCASSLSQGSYNEQFFGPGTRLTVL.

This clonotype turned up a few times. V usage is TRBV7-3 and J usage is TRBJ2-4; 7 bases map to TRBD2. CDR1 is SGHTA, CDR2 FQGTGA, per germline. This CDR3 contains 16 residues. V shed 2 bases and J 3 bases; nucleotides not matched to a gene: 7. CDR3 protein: CASSLGGTTYKNIQYF. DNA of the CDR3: TGTGCCAGCAGCTTAGGTGGGACTACATACAAAAACATTCAGTACTTC.

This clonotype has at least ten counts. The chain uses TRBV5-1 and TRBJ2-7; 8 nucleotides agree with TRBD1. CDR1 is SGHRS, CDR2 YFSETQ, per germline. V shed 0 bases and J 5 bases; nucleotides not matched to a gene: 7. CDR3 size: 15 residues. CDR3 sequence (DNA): TGCGCCAGCAGCTTGGGTGGGACAGGTCCCCACGAGCAGTACTTC. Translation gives CASSLGGTGPHEQYF.

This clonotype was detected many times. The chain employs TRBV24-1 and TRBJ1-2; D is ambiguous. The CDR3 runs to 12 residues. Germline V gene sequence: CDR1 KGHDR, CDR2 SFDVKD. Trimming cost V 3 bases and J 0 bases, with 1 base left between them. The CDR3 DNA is TGTGCCACCAGTGATGCTAACTATGGCTACACCTTC. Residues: CATSDANYGYTF.

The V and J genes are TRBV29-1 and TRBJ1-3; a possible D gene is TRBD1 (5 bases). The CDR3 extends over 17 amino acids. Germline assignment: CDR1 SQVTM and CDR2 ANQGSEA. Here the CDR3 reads CSARDSRVGNTGNTIYF. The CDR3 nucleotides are TGCAGTGCTAGAGATTCCAGGGTGGGGAACACTGGAAACACCATATATTTT.

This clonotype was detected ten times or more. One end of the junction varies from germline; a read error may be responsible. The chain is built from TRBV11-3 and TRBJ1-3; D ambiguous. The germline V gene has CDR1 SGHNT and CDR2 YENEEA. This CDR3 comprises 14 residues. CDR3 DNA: TGTGCCAGCAGCTTAGGCGAACCTGGGAACACCATATATTTT. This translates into CASSLGEPGNTIYF.

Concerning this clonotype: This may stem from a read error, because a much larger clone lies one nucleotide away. CDR3 nucleotide sequence: TGTGCCAGCAGTTTCGGGGCGGGGGTGCCCCAGCATTTT. Encoded protein: CASSFGAGVPQHF. The rearrangement uses TRBV12-3 or TRBV12-4 and TRBJ1-5; a weak D match, TRBD1 (5 bases). V lost 3 bases to trimming and J lost 9 bases, with 12 bases between them. The CDR3 runs to 13 residues.